The T cell receptor beta chain described here comes from a study of metastatic and nonmetastatic thyroid tumors. Study background: Both malignant and benign thyroid patients supplied peripheral blood and tumor or nodule tissue samples, across which the repertoires of these patients were then compared. Study outcomes and limitations: Benign nodules were reported to have significantly lower TCR beta diversity than malignant thyroid tumors, in blood and tumor.

Original methodology: The study took CDR3 differences across clinicopathological groups and made a distant-metastasis classifier for papillary thyroid cancer from them. Via MiXCR, TCRdb re-called the PCR reads. In this record, the V and J calls reflect TCRdb's handling and not the investigators' own analysis. The sample includes roughly 30,000 clones, roughly 3.7% of them seen just once. In regard to this clone: Its antigen is currently unknown.

This CDR3 contains 13 residues. Trimming removed 8 bases from V and 3 bases from J; junction bases left unmatched: 7. The germline V gene has CDR1 LGHNA and CDR2 YSLEER. No treatment of any kind had been given to any patient before thyroid surgery. The sequenced sample was blood. The chain is built from TRBV4-3 and TRBJ2-7, with 7 bases aligning to TRBD1. This TCR derives from a male donor with papillary thyroid cancer or a benign thyroid nodule (not recorded which). Some clones in this sample may be carry-over from other donors' samples. CDR3 coding DNA: TGCGCCAGCGGCTCTGACAGGGACTACGAGCAGTACTTC. This translates into CASGSDRDYEQYF.